This note documents a single TCR beta chain sequence. What it binds is not known. Assay used: immunoSEQ multiplex PCR; TCRdb lists only in-frame clones, some missing. The data show 70,000 to 95,000 clones, around four fifths seen once. The data are from a study of vaccination effects on CD4 cells after COVID-19. CD4+ T cells specific for antigen were expanded with viral peptide pools by the ViraFEST assay before sequencing. Culturing for 10 to 11 days preceded CD4+ T cell isolation. Either the BNT162b2 or mRNA-1273 vaccine was given to participants in two doses. Wells containing a few million PBMC each were cultured with around 10 IU/ml IL-2 and 10 ug/ml peptides. A half-medium replacement with IL-2 medium was carried out on days 3 and 7. Findings and limits, study-wide: Infection-derived and vaccine-derived clones contracted markedly late after vaccination. Common cold coronaviruses were cross-recognized by only 1 of 255 vaccine-induced clones in healthy vaccinees.

This clonotype was obtained from a human donor who received a COVID-19 vaccine. The sequencing here drew on CD4+ T cells from PBMCs cultured with HCoV-OC43 spike peptides, taken after COVID-19 vaccination. Subset here: HCoV-OC43 spike overlapping peptide pool stimulation.

CDR3 sequence: CASRTQGQSNQPQHF. In nucleotides, the CDR3 is TGTGCCAGCAGAACACAGGGGCAGAGCAATCAGCCCCAGCATTTT. The rearrangement joins TRBV6-1 to TRBJ1-5; 7 nucleotides align to TRBD1. Germline V gene data show CDR1 as MNHNS and CDR2 as SASEGT. With V trimmed by 6 bases and J by 1 base, 6 bases remained unmatched. The CDR3 covers 15 residues.